Sequencing of this TCR beta chain was carried out in a study of T cell responses to AZD1222 COVID-19 vaccine. Germline values: CDR1 SGHAT, CDR2 FQNNGV. J was trimmed by 4 bases and V by 5 bases; bases with no gene match: 7. This CDR3 comprises 15 residues. Only in-frame clones appear in the TCRdb table, and some are missing; sequencing was by immunoSEQ multiplex PCR. Of about 140,000 clones in the sample, more than 70% were seen once. Sequenced material: peripheral blood, taken 28 days after the second AZD1222 dose. The TCR comes from an adult who received the AZD1222 COVID-19 vaccine. The V and J genes are TRBV11-2 and TRBJ2-3, with 9 bases fitting TRBD1. The CDR3 region is CASSNPGQGSDTQYF. The CDR3 bases are TGTGCCAGCAGCAATCCGGGACAGGGTTCAGATACGCAGTATTTT.